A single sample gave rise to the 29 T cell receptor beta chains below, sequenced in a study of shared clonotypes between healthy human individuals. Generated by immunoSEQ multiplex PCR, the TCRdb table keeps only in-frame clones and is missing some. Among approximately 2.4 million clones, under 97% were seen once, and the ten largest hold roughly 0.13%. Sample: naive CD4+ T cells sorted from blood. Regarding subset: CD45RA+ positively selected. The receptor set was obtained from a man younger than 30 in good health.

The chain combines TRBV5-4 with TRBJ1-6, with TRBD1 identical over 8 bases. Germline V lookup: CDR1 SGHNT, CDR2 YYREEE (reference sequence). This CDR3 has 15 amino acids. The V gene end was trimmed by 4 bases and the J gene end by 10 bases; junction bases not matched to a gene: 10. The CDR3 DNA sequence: TGTGCCAGCAGCCTACCAGGACAGGGTGGATCACCCCTCCACTTT. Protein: CASSLPGQGGSPLHF.

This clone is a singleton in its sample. The CDR3, as DNA: TGCGCCAGCAGCACCCAGGGGGCGGACTATGGCTACACCTTC. Its protein product is CASSTQGADYGYTF. The chain uses TRBV5-1 and TRBJ1-2; 8 bases agree with TRBD1. The CDR3 has 14 residues. CDR1 is SGHRS, CDR2 YFSETQ, per germline. V dropped 4 bases and J dropped 3; count of bases not matched to a gene: 5.

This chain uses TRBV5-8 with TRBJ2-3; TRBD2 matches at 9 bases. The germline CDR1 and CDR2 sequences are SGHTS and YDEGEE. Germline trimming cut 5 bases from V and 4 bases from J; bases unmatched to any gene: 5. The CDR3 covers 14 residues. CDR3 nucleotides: TGTGCCAGCAGTAGACTAGCGGTTCCAGATACGCAGTATTTT. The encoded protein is CASSRLAVPDTQYF.

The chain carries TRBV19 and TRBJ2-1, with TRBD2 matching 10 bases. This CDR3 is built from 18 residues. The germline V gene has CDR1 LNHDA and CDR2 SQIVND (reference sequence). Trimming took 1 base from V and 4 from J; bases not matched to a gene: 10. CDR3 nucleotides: TGTGCCAGTAGTATAGCCGACCCCCGGACTAGCGGTTACAATGAGCAGTTCTTC. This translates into CASSIADPRTSGYNEQFF.

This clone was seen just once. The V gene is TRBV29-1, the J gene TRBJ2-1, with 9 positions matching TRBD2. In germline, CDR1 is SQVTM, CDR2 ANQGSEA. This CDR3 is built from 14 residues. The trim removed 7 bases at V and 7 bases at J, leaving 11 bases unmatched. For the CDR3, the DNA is TGCAGCGCTACCCGCGGGAGCGGGGGGAATGAGCAGTTCTTC. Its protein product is CSATRGSGGNEQFF.

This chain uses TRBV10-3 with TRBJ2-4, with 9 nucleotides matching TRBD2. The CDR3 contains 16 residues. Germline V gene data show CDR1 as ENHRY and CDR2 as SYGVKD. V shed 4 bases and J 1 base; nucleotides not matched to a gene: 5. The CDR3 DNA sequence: TGTGCCATCAGTGTTGCGGGAGGGCTTGCCAAAAACATTCAGTACTTC. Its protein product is CAISVAGGLAKNIQYF.

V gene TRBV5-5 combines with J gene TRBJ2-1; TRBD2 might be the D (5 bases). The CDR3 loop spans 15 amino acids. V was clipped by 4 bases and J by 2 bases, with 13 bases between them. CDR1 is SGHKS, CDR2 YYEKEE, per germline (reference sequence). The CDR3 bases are TGTGCCAGCAGCCCACGGCCCGGGGCCTACAATGAGCAGTTCTTC. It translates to CASSPRPGAYNEQFF.

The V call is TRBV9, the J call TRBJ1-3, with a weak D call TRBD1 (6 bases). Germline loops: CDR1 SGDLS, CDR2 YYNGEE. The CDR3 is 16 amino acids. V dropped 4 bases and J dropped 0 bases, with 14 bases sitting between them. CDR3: CASSPMDSYSGNTIYF. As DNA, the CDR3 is TGTGCCAGCAGCCCTATGGACAGCTACTCTGGAAACACCATATATTTT.

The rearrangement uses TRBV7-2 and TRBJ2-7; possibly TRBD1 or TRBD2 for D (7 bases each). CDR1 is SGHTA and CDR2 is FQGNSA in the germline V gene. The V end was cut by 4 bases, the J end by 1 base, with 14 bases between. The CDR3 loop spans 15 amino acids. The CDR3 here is CASSSQGGPSYEQYF. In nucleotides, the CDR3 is TGTGCCAGCAGCTCCCAGGGGGGGCCTTCCTACGAGCAGTACTTC. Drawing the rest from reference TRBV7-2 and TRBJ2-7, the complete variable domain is GAGVSQSPSNKVTEKGKDVELRCDPISGHTALYWYRQSLGQGLEFLIYFQGNSAPDKSGLPSDRFSAERTGGSVSTLTIQRTQQEDSAVYLCASSSQGGPSYEQYFGPGTRLTVT.

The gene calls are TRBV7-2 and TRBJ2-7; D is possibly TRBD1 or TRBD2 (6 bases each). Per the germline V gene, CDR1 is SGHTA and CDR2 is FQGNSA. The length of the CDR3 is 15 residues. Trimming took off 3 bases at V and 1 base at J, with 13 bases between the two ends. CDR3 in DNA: TGTGCCAGCAGCTTGGAGGGGGTGTCTTCCTACGAGCAGTACTTC. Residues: CASSLEGVSSYEQYF. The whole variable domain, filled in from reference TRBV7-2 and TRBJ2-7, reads GAGVSQSPSNKVTEKGKDVELRCDPISGHTALYWYRQSLGQGLEFLIYFQGNSAPDKSGLPSDRFSAERTGGSVSTLTIQRTQQEDSAVYLCASSLEGVSSYEQYFGPGTRLTVT.

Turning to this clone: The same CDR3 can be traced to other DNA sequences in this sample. The DNA for the CDR3 is TGTGCCAGCAGCGTAGGACACCTGAACACTGAAGCTTTCTTT. Translating it yields CASSVGHLNTEAFF. The V gene is TRBV9, the J gene TRBJ1-1; no clear D gene. Looked up from germline, CDR1 is SGDLS and CDR2 is YYNGEE. Trimming cost V 0 bases and J 0 bases, with 6 bases left between them. This CDR3 contains 14 residues.

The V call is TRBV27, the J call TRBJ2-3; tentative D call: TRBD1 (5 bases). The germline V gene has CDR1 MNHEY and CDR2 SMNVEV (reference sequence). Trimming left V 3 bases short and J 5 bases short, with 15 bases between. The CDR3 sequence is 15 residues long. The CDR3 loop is CASSFQRPQGDTQYF. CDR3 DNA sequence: TGTGCCAGCAGTTTCCAGCGCCCTCAGGGAGATACGCAGTATTTT.

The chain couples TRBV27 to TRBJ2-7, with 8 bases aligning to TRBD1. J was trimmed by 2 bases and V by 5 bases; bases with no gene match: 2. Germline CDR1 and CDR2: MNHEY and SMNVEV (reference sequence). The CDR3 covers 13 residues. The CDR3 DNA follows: TGTGCCAGCAGTACAGGGGGGACCTACGAGCAGTACTTC. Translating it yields CASSTGGTYEQYF.

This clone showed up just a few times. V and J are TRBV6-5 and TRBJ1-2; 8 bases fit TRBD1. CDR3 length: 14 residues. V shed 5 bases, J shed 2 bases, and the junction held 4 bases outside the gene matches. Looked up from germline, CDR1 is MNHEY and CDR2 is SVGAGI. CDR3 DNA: TGTGCCAGCAGTAAAGGGACAGGAAACTATGGCTACACCTTC. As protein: CASSKGTGNYGYTF.

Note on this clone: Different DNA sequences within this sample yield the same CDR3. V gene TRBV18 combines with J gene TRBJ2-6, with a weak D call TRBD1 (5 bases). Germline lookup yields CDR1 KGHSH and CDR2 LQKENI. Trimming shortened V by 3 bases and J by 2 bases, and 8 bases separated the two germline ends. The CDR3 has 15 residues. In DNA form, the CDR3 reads TGTGCCAGCTCACCCAGGGTGACTGGGGCCAACGTCCTGACTTTC. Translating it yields CASSPRVTGANVLTF. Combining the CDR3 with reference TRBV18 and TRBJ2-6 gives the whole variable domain NAGVMQNPRHLVRRRGQEARLRCSPMKGHSHVYWYRQLPEEGLKFMVYLQKENIIDESGMPKERFSAEFPKEGPSILRIQQVVRGDSAAYFCASSPRVTGANVLTFGAGSRLTVL.

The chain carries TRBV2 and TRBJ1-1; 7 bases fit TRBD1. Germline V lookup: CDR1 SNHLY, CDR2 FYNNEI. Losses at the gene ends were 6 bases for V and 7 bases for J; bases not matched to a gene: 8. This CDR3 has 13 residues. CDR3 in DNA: TGTGCCAGCAGGTCCGACAGGGATCTTGAAGCTTTCTTT. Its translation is CASRSDRDLEAFF.

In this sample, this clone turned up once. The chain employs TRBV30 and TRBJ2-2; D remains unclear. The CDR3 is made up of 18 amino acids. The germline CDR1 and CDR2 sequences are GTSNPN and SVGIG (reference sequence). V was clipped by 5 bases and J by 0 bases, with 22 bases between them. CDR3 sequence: CAWGGAWGWIANTGELFF. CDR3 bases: TGTGCCTGGGGTGGAGCATGGGGATGGATTGCGAACACCGGGGAGCTGTTTTTT.

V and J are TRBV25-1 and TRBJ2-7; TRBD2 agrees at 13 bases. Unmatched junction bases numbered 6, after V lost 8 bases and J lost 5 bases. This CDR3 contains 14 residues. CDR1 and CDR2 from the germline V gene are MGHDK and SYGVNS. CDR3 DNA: TGTGCCAGCGGCGGGACTAGCGGGATCCACGAGCAGTACTTC. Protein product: CASGGTSGIHEQYF.

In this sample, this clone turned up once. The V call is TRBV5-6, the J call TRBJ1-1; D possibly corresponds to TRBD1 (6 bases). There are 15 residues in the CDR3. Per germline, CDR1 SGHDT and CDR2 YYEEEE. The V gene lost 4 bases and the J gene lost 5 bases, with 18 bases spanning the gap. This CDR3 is CASSTRQAGWTEAFF. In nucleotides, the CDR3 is TGTGCCAGCAGCACCCGACAGGCCGGCTGGACTGAAGCTTTCTTT. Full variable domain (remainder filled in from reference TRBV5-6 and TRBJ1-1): DAGVTQSPTHLIKTRGQQVTLRCSPKSGHDTVSWYQQALGQGPQFIFQYYEEEERQRGNFPDRFSGHQFPNYSSELNVNALLLGDSALYLCASSTRQAGWTEAFFGQGTRLTVV.

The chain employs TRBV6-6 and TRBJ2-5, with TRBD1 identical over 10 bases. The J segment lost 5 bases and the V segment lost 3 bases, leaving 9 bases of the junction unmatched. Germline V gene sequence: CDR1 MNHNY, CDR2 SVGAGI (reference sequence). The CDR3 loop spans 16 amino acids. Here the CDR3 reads CASSYAPDRGQETQYF. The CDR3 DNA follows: TGTGCCAGCAGTTATGCCCCAGACAGGGGGCAGGAGACCCAGTACTTC.

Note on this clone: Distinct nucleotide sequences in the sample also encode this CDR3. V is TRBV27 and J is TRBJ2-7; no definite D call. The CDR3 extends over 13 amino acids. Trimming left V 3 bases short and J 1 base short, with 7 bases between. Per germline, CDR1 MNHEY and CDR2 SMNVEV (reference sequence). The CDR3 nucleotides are TGTGCCAGCAGTTTCCGCCCGTCCTACGAGCAGTACTTC. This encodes CASSFRPSYEQYF.

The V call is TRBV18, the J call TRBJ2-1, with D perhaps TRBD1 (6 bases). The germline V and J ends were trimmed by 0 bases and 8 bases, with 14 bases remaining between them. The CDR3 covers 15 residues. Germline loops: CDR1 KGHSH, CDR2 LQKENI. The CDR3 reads CASSPPGAPQDEQFF. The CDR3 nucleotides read TGTGCCAGCTCACCACCGGGGGCGCCCCAAGATGAGCAGTTCTTC.

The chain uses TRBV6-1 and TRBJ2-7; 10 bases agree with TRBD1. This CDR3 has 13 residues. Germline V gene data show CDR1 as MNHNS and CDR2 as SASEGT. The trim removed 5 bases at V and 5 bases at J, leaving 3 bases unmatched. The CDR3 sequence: CASSRDRGHEQYF. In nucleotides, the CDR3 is TGTGCCAGCAGTAGGGACAGGGGCCACGAGCAGTACTTC.

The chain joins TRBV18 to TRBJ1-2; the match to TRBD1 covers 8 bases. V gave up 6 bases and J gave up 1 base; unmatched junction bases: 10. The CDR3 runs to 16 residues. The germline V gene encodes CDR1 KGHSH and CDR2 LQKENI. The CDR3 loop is CASSPGQAFLNYGYTF. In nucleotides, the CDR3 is TGTGCCAGCTCCCCGGGACAGGCTTTCCTTAACTATGGCTACACCTTC.

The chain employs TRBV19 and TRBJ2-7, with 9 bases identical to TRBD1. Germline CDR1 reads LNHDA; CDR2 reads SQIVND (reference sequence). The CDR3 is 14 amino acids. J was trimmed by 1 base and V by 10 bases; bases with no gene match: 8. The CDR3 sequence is CATAGQGNSYEQYF. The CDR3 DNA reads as TGTGCCACCGCCGGACAGGGGAATTCCTACGAGCAGTACTTC.

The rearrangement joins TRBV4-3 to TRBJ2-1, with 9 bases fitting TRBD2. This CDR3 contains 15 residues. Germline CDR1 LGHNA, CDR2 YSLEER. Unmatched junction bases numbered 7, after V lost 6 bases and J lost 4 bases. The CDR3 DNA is TGCGCCAGCAGTCCCGAGACTAGCGGATACAATGAGCAGTTCTTC. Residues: CASSPETSGYNEQFF.

Here the CDR3 DNA reads TGTGCCGCCCGGGACTCGCCCGAAGAGACCCAGTACTTC. Translating gives CAARDSPEETQYF. The V call is TRBV10-3, the J call TRBJ2-5; tentative D call: TRBD2 (6 bases). Deletions cut 11 bases from V and 3 bases from J, with 16 bases between. Germline-derived CDR1 and CDR2 are ENHRY and SYGVKD. This CDR3 has 13 amino acids.

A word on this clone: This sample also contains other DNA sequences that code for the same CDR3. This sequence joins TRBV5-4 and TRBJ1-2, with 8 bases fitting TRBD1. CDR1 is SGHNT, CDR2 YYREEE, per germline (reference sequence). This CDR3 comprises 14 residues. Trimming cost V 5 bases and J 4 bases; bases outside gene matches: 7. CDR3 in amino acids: CASRPDRGPYGYTF. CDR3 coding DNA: TGTGCCAGCAGACCAGACAGGGGCCCCTATGGCTACACCTTC.

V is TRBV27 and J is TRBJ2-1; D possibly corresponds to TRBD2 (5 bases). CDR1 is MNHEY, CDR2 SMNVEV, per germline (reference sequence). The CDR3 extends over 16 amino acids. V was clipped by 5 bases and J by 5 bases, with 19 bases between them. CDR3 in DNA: TGTGCCAGCAGTCTTCGCACAGCGCGGGCAAACAATGAGCAGTTCTTC. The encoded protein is CASSLRTARANNEQFF.